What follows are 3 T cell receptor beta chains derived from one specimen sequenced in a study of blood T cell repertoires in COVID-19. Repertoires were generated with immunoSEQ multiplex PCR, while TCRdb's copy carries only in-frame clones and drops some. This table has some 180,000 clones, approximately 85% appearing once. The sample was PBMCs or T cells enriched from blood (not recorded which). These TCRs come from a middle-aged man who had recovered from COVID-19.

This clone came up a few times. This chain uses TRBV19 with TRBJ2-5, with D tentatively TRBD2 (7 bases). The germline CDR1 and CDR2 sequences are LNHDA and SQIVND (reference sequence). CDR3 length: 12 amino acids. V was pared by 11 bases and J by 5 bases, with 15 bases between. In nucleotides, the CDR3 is TGTGCCTCTGGGGGGGGGCCGGAGACCCAGTACTTC. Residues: CASGGGPETQYF.

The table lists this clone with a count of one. This chain's CDR3 is CAWSVLKGAGSPLHF. CDR3 DNA: TGTGCCTGGAGTGTACTGAAAGGGGCCGGCTCACCCCTCCACTTT. The rearrangement links TRBV30 to TRBJ1-6; D may be TRBD1 (5 bases). Per germline, CDR1 GTSNPN and CDR2 SVGIG (reference sequence). The V end lost 0 bases, the J end lost 10 bases, and 16 bases lay between the germline ends. CDR3 length: 15 residues.

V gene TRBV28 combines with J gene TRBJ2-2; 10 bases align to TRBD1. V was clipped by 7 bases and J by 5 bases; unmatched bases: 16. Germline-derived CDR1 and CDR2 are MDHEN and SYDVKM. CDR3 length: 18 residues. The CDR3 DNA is TGTGCCAGCACCAAACGTCTCCGGGACAGGGGAAGTACCGGGGAGCTGTTTTTT. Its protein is CASTKRLRDRGSTGELFF.